This TCR beta chain was documented in a study of T cell repertoires in cytomegalovirus infection (dated by TCRdb to about 2019). For the study in its entirety: Peptide stimulations targeted recently identified HLA-C-restricted CMV epitopes, whose presentation resists viral immunomodulation, together with well-studied HLA-B-restricted epitopes. The HLA type of each donor mattered for the analysis, because public TCR beta signatures pointed to carriage of CMV infection along with the matching HLA type. Study-level results and caveats: In the ex vivo response, HLA-C-restricted CMV-specific TCR beta clonotypes were dominant, and in two of eight donors the single most frequent clonotype came from this HLA-C-restricted group. Cumulative frequency of public TCR beta family members discriminated carriers of CMV infection plus the relevant HLA type in this cohort and an independent 352-donor cohort.

Reads for this sample came from an Illumina HiSeq 1500. TCRdb reran the public reads through fastp at Q25 and MiXCR, keeping productive beta chains. Rows with one shared CDR3 protein collapse into an entry with the most common genes and DNA. Recorded for this sample are about 920,000 distinct CDR3 sequences; less than 35% of them occurred a single time. Together, the top ten hold about 14% of the sample. This clonotype was recorded at least ten times. Its cognate antigen has yet to be identified. A much larger clone is a single base away; this may be a read error. Reading the germline V gene gives CDR1 SGHTA and CDR2 FQGNSA. Deletion took 2 bases off V and 0 bases off J, with a span of 4 bases between the germline ends. There are 13 amino acids in the CDR3, from cysteine to phenylalanine inclusive. Solely the CDR3 DNA is kept, with 39 bases framed from the first base. The treatment or condition label of this sample denotes: in vitro stimulation with specific CMV peptide epitopes to enrich CMV-specific T cells.

This receptor was identified in a human donor in good health (CMV status not recorded). Some clones in this sample may be carry-over from other donors' samples. The sample here was cultured CD8+ T cells from PBMCs, taken from culture after CMV antigen stimulation. Recombination linked TRBV7-2 to TRBJ1-1; confidence is insufficient to name the D gene. The CDR3 corresponds to CASSLFLNTEAFF. Here is the DNA: TGTGCCAGCAGCTTATTTCTGAACACTGAAGCTTTCTTT.